This TCR beta chain was profiled in a study of blood T cell repertoires in COVID-19. Study at large: Spain, Italy and the United States supplied samples that represented acute and convalescent COVID-19.

Those who participated ranged in age from roughly 18 to 100 years and resided in 20 to 25 US areas. Cohorts were assigned according to the clinical history that participants reported. The table came from immunoSEQ multiplex PCR; TCRdb's copy has only in-frame clones and leaves some out. The table lists under 350,000 clones, approximately 86% of them singletons. The TCR sequence derives from a woman in her thirties or forties with acute COVID-19. Material: PBMCs or T cells enriched from blood (not recorded which).

The CDR3 loop reads CASSSGGAITEAFF. CDR3 sequence (DNA): TGTGCCAGCAGCTCGGGGGGGGCGATTACTGAAGCTTTCTTT. This chain links TRBV3-1 (or the pseudogene TRBV3-2) with TRBJ1-1; D is possibly TRBD1 (6 bases). The V end lost 5 bases, the J end lost 5 bases, and 15 bases lay between the germline ends. Per germline, CDR1 LGHDT and CDR2 YNNKEL (reference sequence). The CDR3 covers 14 residues.